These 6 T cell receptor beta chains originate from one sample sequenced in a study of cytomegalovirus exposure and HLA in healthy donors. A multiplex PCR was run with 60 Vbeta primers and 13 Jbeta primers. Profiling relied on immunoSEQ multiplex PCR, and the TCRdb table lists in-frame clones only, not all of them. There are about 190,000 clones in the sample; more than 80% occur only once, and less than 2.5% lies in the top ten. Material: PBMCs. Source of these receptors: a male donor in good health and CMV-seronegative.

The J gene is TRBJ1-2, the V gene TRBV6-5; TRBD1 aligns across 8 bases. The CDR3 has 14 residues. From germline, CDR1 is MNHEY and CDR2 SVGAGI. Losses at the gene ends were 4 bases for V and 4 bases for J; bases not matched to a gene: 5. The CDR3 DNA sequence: TGTGCCAGCAGTTGGAACACAGGGGGCTATGGCTACACCTTC. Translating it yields CASSWNTGGYGYTF.

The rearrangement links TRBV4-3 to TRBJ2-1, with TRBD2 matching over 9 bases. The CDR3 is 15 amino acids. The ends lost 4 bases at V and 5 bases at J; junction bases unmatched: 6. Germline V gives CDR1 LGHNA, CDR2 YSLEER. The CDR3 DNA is TGCGCCAGCAGCCGCTTAGCGGGGGTGAACAATGAGCAGTTCTTC. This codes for CASSRLAGVNNEQFF.

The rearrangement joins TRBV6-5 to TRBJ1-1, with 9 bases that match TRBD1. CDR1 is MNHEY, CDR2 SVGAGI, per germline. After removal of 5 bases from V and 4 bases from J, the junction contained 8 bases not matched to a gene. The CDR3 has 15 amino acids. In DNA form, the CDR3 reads TGTGCCAGCAGTGCTACAGGGGGCCGGAGCACTGAAGCTTTCTTT. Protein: CASSATGGRSTEAFF.

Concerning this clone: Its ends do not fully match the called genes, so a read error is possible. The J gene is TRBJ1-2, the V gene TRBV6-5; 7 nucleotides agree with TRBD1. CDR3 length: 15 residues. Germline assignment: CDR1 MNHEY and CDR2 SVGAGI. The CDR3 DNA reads TGTGCCAGCAGGACAAAAAAGGGGGCTAGGTATGGCTACCCCTTC. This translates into CASRTKKGARYGYPF.

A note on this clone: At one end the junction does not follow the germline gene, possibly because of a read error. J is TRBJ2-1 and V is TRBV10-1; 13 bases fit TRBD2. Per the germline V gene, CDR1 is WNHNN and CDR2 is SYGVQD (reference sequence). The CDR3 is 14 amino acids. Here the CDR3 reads CASSDGLAGDSVLF. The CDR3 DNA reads TGCGCCAGCAGTGATGGACTAGCGGGAGATTCCGTCCTCTTC.

The chain's CDR3 is CASSPRPGGETQYF. The CDR3 coding sequence is TGTGCCAGTAGTCCGCGGCCAGGGGGGGAGACCCAGTACTTC. The rearrangement joins TRBV19 to TRBJ2-5; TRBD1 is a possible D gene (7 bases). The CDR3 consists of 14 residues. Germline lookup yields CDR1 LNHDA and CDR2 SQIVND (reference sequence). The V gene lost 5 bases and the J gene lost 5 bases, with 15 bases spanning the gap.